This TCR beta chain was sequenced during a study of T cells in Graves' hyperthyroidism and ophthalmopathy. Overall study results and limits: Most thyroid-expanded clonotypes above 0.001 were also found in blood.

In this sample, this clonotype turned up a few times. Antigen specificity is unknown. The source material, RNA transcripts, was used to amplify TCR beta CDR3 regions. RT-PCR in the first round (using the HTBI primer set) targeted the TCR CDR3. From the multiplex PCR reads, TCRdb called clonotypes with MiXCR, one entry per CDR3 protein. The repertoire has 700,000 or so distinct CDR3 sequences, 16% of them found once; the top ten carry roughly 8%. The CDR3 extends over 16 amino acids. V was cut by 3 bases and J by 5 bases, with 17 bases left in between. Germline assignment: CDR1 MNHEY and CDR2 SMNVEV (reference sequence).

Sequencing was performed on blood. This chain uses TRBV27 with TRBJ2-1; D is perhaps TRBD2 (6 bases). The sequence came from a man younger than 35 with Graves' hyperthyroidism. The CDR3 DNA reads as TGTGCCAGCAGTTTTCAAGGCAGGACTATCCACAATGAGCAGTTCTTC. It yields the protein CASSFQGRTIHNEQFF.